The sequence of this T cell receptor beta chain was determined in a study of vaccination and CD4 T cells after COVID-19. The overall study: Subjects got two shots of BNT162b2 or mRNA-1273 vaccine.

This clonotype was picked up a small number of times. Antigen specificity is unknown. Cultured CD4+ T-cell DNA underwent Oncomine TCR Beta short-read sequencing. TCRdb processed the PCR reads anew with MiXCR; each CDR3 protein has one entry. The sample includes 9,500 to 15,000 distinct CDR3 sequences, about 37% seen only once; the top ten take 23%. This CDR3 region has 15 residues. The germline V gene encodes CDR1 SGHTA and CDR2 FQGNSA. The V end was cut by 2 bases, the J end by 8 bases, with 18 bases between. As to treatment: roughly 10-day PBMC culture with coronavirus spike peptide pools or control peptides (ViraFEST assay). First, ViraFEST expanded antigen-specific T cells with peptide pools, and next it sequenced the TCRs. Each well received some 2.2 million PBMCs, cultured with 10 IU/ml IL-2 and about 10 ug/ml peptide pools.

The receptor was isolated from a human donor with COVID-19. The specimen was cultured CD4+ T cells from blood. The chain carries TRBV7-2 and TRBJ1-2; no clear D gene. The CDR3: CASSLYEVPLTGYTF. CDR3 nucleotide sequence: TGTGCCAGCAGCTTATATGAAGTTCCCCTTACCGGCTACACCTTC.